This TCR beta chain comes out of a study of cytomegalovirus exposure and HLA in healthy donors. Study-level background: HLA-typed donors were the source of 82 million or so unique TCRs, which an early data release held. Findings of the study overall: Among the sequence variants, a highly shared cluster was likely an artifact of sequencing. It was only CMV serostatus that was available as immune exposure information.

Healthy bone marrow donors made up the donors. Regarding this clone: Antigen specificity is unknown.

The primer mix had 60 Vbeta and 13 Jbeta primers. This table comes from immunoSEQ multiplex PCR, and its TCRdb copy is limited to in-frame clones, with some not included. Of approximately 240,000 clones listed, around 88% are singletons. V shed 4 bases and J 5 bases; nucleotides not matched to a gene: 4. The CDR3 has 15 residues. Germline V gene data show CDR1 as LNHDA and CDR2 as SQIVND (reference sequence). The specimen was PBMCs. The receptor was derived from a woman aged 18-29 years in good health and CMV-seronegative. The chain has TRBV19 and TRBJ2-1; 11 nucleotides align to TRBD2. The CDR3 sequence is CASSTTSGGNNEQFF. The DNA of the CDR3 is TGTGCCAGTAGTACAACTAGCGGGGGCAACAATGAGCAGTTCTTC.